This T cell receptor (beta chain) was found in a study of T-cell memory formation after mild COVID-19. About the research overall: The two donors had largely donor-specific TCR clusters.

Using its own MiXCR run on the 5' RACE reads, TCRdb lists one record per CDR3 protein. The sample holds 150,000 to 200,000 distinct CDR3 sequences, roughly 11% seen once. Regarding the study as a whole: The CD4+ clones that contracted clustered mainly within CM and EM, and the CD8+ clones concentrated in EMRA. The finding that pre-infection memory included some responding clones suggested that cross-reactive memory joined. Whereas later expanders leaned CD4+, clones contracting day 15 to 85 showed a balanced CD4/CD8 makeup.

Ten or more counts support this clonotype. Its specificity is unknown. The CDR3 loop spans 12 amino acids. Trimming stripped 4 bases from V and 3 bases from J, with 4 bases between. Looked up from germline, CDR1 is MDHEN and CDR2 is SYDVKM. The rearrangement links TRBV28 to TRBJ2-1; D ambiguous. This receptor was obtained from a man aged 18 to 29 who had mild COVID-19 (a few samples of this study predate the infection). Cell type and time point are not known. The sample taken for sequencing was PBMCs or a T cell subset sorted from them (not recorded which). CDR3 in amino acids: CASSSRYNEQFF. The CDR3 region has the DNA TGTGCCAGCAGTTCCCGCTACAATGAGCAGTTCTTC. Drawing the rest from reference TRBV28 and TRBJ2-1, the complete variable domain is DVKVTQSSRYLVKRTGEKVFLECVQDMDHENMFWYRQDPGLGLRLIYFSYDVKMKEKGDIPEGYSVSREKKERFSLILESASTNQTSMYLCASSSRYNEQFFGPGTRLTVL.